The source of this T cell receptor (beta chain) is a study of T-cell reconstitution after alpha-beta-depleted transplantation in children (dated by TCRdb to 2016 to 2018). At the level of the whole study: T-cell immune reconstitution after TCRalphabeta/CD19-depleted allogeneic hematopoietic cell transplantation in children was quantitatively tracked in the study by means of TCR repertoire profiling. Study-wide findings and limitations: Apparently early alphabetaT-cell count recovery about two months after transplant reportedly relied on only several hundred rapidly expanded clones derived from non-depleted graft cells. Over subsequent months, a decline in hyperexpanded clone frequencies was noted, and after one year, T-cell counts and TCRbeta diversity were mostly ascribed to newly produced T cells. In some patients, the high TCRbeta diversity seen at day 60 was put down to recipient T cells and intrathymic progenitors that had survived conditioning.

This clonotype was seen a few times. Which antigen it targets is not known. Germline and junction disagree at one end, which may indicate a read error. The germline V gene (reference sequence) specifies DFQATT as CDR1 and SNEGSKA as CDR2. The CDR3 covers 13 residues, taking in both the cysteine and the phenylalanine. Of the read, only the CDR3 DNA is kept; its 39 bases are in frame from base 1. Library generation was performed with PCR. Sequencing relied on an Illumina HiSeq 2500. To normalize quantification of the TCRbeta repertoire, the TCR libraries were built with molecular barcoding that relied on unique molecular identifiers. In TCRdb, the public reads were trimmed at Q25 with fastp and aligned with MiXCR, with productive beta chains retained. Duplicate CDR3 protein sequences are folded into a single record with the most common DNA and genes. Counted in this sample were fewer than 500,000 distinct CDR3 sequences; over 40% of them appeared once. The ten top clones hold 27% of the sample.

Per the publication, the treatment or condition label means: allogeneic hematopoietic cell transplantation with graft depleted of TCRalphabeta T cells and CD19 B cells. The transplant recipients were children given TCRalphabeta/CD19-depleted allogeneic hematopoietic cell grafts. The V gene is TRBV20-1 and the J gene is TRBJ2-3; TRBD2 lines up with 9 middle nucleotides. The sequences come from PBMCs, collected before TCRalphabeta/CD19-depleted stem cell transplant. The sequence came from a girl aged 2-10 years with aplastic anemia, due to receive a stem cell transplant. The CDR3 corresponds to CSARHPYSGRALF. The nucleotides read TGCAGTGCCCGCCACCCCTATAGCGGGAGAGCCTTATTT.